The clone carrying this T cell receptor beta chain has more than one count but fewer than ten. V gave up 2 bases and J gave up 0 bases, with 17 bases separating them. CDR1 SNHLY and CDR2 FYNNEI come from the germline V gene. The CDR3 consists of 17 residues. This sample is drawn from a study of blood T cell repertoires in COVID-19. The assay was immunoSEQ multiplex PCR, and TCRdb's table has in-frame clones only and misses some. The repertoire holds hundreds of thousands of clones, with approximately 77% as singletons. The TCR sequence derives from a woman at least 80 years old with acute or convalescent COVID-19. The sample comprised peripheral blood. The rearrangement joins TRBV2 to TRBJ2-7; D is perhaps TRBD2 (5 bases). DNA of the CDR3: TGTGCCAGCAGTGAAAGTGTCCCGGGGTGGAGCTCCTACGAGCAGTACTTC. It encodes CASSESVPGWSSYEQYF.